This T cell receptor (beta chain) derives from a study of T-cell memory formation after mild COVID-19. The CDR3 has 14 amino acids. Germline V gene sequence: CDR1 SGHTA, CDR2 FQGNSA. V shed 6 bases and J shed 1 base, with 12 bases lying between them. This clonotype was detected only a few times. MiXCR, applied by TCRdb to the 5' RACE reads, yields one record per CDR3 protein. The profile shows roughly 310,000 distinct CDR3 sequences, about 15% of them singletons. The chain has TRBV7-2 and TRBJ1-2; D remains ambiguous. The source of this sequence is a man younger than 35 who had mild COVID-19 (a few samples of this study predate the infection). Cell type and time point are not known. The sample taken for sequencing was PBMCs or a T cell subset sorted from them (not recorded which). Here the CDR3 DNA reads TGTGCCAGCAGACGGACGGATCTTAACTATGGCTACACCTTC. It yields the protein CASRRTDLNYGYTF.